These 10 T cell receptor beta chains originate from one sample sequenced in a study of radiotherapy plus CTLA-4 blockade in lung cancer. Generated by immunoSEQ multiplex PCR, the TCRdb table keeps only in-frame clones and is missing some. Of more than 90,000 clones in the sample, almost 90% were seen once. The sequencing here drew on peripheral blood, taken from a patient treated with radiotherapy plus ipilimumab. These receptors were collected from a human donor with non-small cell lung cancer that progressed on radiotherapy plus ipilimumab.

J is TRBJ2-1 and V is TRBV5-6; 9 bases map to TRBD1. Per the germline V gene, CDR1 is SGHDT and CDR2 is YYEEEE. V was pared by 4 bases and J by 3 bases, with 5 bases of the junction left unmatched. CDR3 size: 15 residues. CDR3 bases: TGTGCCAGCAGCACGGGACAGGGCTTCTACAATGAGCAGTTCTTC. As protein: CASSTGQGFYNEQFF. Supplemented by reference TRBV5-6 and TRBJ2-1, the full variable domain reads DAGVTQSPTHLIKTRGQQVTLRCSPKSGHDTVSWYQQALGQGPQFIFQYYEEEERQRGNFPDRFSGHQFPNYSSELNVNALLLGDSALYLCASSTGQGFYNEQFFGPGTRLTVL.

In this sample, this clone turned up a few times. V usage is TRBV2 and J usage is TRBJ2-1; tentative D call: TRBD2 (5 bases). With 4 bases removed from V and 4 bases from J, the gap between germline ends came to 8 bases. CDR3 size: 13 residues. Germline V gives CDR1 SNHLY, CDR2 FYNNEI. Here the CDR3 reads CASSVTSYNEQFF. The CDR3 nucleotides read TGTGCCAGCAGTGTAACTAGTTACAATGAGCAGTTCTTC.

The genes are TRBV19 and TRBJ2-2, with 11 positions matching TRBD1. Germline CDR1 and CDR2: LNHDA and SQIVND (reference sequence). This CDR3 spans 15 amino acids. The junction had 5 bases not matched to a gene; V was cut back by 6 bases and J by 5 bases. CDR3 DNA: TGTGCCAGTAGCACGGACAGGGGGCGTACCGGGGAGCTGTTTTTT. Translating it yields CASSTDRGRTGELFF.

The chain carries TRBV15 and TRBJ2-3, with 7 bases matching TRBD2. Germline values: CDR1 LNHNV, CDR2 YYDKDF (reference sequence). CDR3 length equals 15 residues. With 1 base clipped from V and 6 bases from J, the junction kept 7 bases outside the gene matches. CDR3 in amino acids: CATSRVREGGDTQYF. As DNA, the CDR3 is TGTGCCACCAGCAGAGTTAGGGAGGGTGGTGATACGCAGTATTTT.

In DNA, the CDR3 is TGCGCCAGCAGCTTGGTAGCGGGAGGTTACAATGAGCAGTTCTTC. Protein: CASSLVAGGYNEQFF. This rearrangement joins TRBV5-1 to TRBJ2-1; 10 nucleotides match TRBD2. This CDR3 spans 15 amino acids. After removal of 0 bases from V and 4 bases from J, the junction contained 1 base not matched to a gene. Germline V CDR1 and CDR2: SGHRS, YFSETQ.

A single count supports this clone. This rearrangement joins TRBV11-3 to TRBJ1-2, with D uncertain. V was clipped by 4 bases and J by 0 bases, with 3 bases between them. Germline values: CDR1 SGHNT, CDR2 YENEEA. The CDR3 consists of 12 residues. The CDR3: CASSSPNYGYTF. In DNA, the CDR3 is TGTGCCAGCAGCTCTCCTAACTATGGCTACACCTTC.

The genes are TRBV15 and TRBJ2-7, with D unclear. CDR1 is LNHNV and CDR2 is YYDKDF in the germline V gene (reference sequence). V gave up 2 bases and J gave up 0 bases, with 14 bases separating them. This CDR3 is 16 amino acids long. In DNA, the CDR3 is TGTGCCACCAGCAGAACCTCCCTGGGTAGCTCCTACGAGCAGTACTTC. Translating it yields CATSRTSLGSSYEQYF.

CDR3 coding DNA: TGTGCCAGCAGCCAAGGCAATAACAGGGGCAAACTCACAGATACGCAGTATTTT. Amino acid sequence: CASSQGNNRGKLTDTQYF. V is TRBV4-2 and J is TRBJ2-3; 7 nucleotides align to TRBD1. CDR1 and CDR2 (germline): LGHNA, YNFKEQ. The length of the CDR3 is 18 residues. V dropped 1 base and J dropped 2; count of bases not matched to a gene: 12.

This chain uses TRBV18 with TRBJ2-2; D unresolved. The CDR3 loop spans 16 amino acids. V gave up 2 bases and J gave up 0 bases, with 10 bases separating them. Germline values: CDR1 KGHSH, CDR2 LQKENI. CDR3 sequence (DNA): TGTGCCAGCTCACCAGCGCGGTTCGCGAACACCGGGGAGCTGTTTTTT. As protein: CASSPARFANTGELFF. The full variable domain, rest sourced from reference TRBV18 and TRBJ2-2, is NAGVMQNPRHLVRRRGQEARLRCSPMKGHSHVYWYRQLPEEGLKFMVYLQKENIIDESGMPKERFSAEFPKEGPSILRIQQVVRGDSAAYFCASSPARFANTGELFFGEGSRLTVL.

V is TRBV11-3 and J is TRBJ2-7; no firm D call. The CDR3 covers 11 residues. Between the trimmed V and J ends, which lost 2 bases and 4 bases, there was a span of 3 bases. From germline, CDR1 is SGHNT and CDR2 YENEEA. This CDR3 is CASSLKYEQYF. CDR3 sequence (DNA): TGTGCCAGCAGCTTAAAGTACGAGCAGTACTTC. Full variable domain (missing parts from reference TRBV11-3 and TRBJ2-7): EAGVVQSPRYKIIEKKQPVAFWCNPISGHNTLYWYLQNLGQGPELLIRYENEEAVDDSQLPKDRFSAERLKGVDSTLKIQPAELGDSAVYLCASSLKYEQYFGPGTRLTVT.